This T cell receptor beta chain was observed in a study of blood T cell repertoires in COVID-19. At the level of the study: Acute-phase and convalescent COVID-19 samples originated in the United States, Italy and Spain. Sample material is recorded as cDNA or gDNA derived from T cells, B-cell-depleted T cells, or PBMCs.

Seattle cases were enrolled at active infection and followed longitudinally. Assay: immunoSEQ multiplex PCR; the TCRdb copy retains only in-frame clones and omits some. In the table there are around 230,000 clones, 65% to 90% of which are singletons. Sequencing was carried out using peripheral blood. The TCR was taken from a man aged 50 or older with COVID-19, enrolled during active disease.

The CDR3 is CASSEEREFGNEQFF. CDR3 bases: TGTGCCAGCAGTGAAGAGCGGGAGTTTGGCAATGAGCAGTTCTTC. The chain links TRBV6-1 to TRBJ2-1; 8 nucleotides agree with TRBD2. CDR1 is MNHNS, CDR2 SASEGT, per germline. The CDR3 covers 15 residues. V dropped 1 base and J dropped 6; count of bases not matched to a gene: 5.